Listed below are T cell receptor beta chains from one sample, sequenced in a study of T cells and Merkel cell carcinoma outcomes. Libraries were prepared by immunoSEQ multiplex PCR; TCRdb keeps only in-frame clonotypes and omits some of them. Found here are roughly 1,900 clones, 92% of them singletons; the top ten hold 4.5% to 5%. Sample: tumor tissue from Merkel cell carcinoma. The receptors originated from a human donor with Merkel cell carcinoma. Each CDR3 is given with its conserved first and last residue. A D gene is named only where the DNA matches it firmly. The size of a clone is reported for some rows only, either as once, few or many, or as a class for expanded clones.

d_call,j_call,v_call,clone_size,cdr3_length,cdr3_nt,cdr3_aa
TRBD1,TRBJ2-5,TRBV7-9,NA,16,TGTGCCAGCACCATAGGGATATTAGGGGGCGAAGAGACCCAGTACTTC,CASTIGILGGEETQYF
NA,TRBJ1-1,TRBV6-5,NA,13,TGTGCCAGCACCAACGTCCTGAACACTGAAGCTTTCTTT,CASTNVLNTEAFF
TRBD1,TRBJ2-7,TRBV2,NA,15,TGTGCCAGCAGTGAAAGGCAGGGGGCCGGTTACGAGCAGTACTTC,CASSERQGAGYEQYF
TRBD1,TRBJ1-1,TRBV29-1,NA,14,TGCAGCGTTGGACAGGGCTACATGAACACTGAAGCTTTCTTT,CSVGQGYMNTEAFF
NA,TRBJ1-4,TRBV27,NA,15,TGTGCCAGCAGAAATCGGGCTACAACTAATGAAAAACTGTTTTTT,CASRNRATTNEKLFF
NA,TRBJ2-2,TRBV11-2,NA,17,TGTGCCAGCAGCTTAAGTCAGGGACCTTCGAACACCGGGGAGCTGTTTTTT,CASSLSQGPSNTGELFF
NA,TRBJ2-7,TRBV5-4,NA,14,TGTGCCAGCAGCTTGGTAGGGGGGGGAGGCGAGCAGTACTTC,CASSLVGGGGEQYF
TRBD1,TRBJ1-5,TRBV4-1,NA,17,TGCGCCAGCAGCCAAGAGGACAGGACCTATAGCAATCAGCCCCAGCATTTT,CASSQEDRTYSNQPQHF
NA,TRBJ2-6,TRBV19,NA,15,TGTGCCAGTAGTTCCCGATCGGACGGGGCCAACGTCCTGACTTTC,CASSSRSDGANVLTF
NA,TRBJ2-5,TRBV4-1,NA,14,TGCGCCAGCAGCCAATCTGACGGGATAGAGACCCAGTACTTC,CASSQSDGIETQYF
NA,TRBJ2-7,TRBV19,NA,14,TGTGCCAGTAGTATATTGGCATTCTCTGGCGAGCAGTACTTC,CASSILAFSGEQYF
NA,TRBJ2-1,TRBV25-1,NA,17,TGTGCCAGCAGTGAATATGGCGGGGACCGCTCCTACAATGAGCAGTTCTTC,CASSEYGGDRSYNEQFF
TRBD1,TRBJ1-5,TRBV28,NA,14,TGTGCCAGCAGTCTGGACAGGGGAAATCAGCCCCAGCATTTT,CASSLDRGNQPQHF
TRBD1,TRBJ1-1,TRBV11-2,once,16,TGTGCCAGCAGCTTAGCCACAGGGGCGTTCGCCACTGAAGCTTTCTTT,CASSLATGAFATEAFF
TRBD1,TRBJ2-1,TRBV11-2,NA,16,TGTGCCAGCAGCTTAGATTTCGGGACAGGGACTAATGAGCAGTTCTTC,CASSLDFGTGTNEQFF